The 25 T cell receptor beta chains presented below share a single source sample, sequenced in a study of shared clonotypes between healthy human individuals. The repertoire was sequenced with immunoSEQ multiplex PCR; TCRdb's copy has only in-frame clones and lacks some. The sample holds some 2,000,000 clones, 95% seen once. The sequenced sample consisted of naive CD4+ T cells sorted from blood. As to subset: CD45RA+ positively selected. The receptors here all came from a man younger than 35 in good health.

This clone was seen once. Other nucleotide sequences in the sample specify the same CDR3. The chain couples TRBV5-6 to TRBJ1-1; D is perhaps TRBD1 (6 bases). CDR3 length: 16 residues. V lost 2 bases and J 3 bases, leaving 17 bases between the germline ends. Germline lookup yields CDR1 SGHDT and CDR2 YYEEEE. CDR3 residues: CASSFYRGKADTEAFF. The CDR3 nucleotides are TGTGCCAGCAGCTTTTATAGGGGGAAGGCGGACACTGAAGCTTTCTTT.

The V call is TRBV5-1, the J call TRBJ2-4, with D possibly matching TRBD1 (5 bases). The ends were cut back, 4 bases at V and 4 bases at J, with 18 bases in the middle. CDR1 is SGHRS, CDR2 YFSETQ, per germline. The CDR3 totals 16 residues. In nucleotides, the CDR3 is TGCGCCAGCAGCCGGGCCTCGGACACCTTAAAAAACATTCAGTACTTC. Residues: CASSRASDTLKNIQYF.

This clone is a singleton in its sample. The gene calls are TRBV6-1 and TRBJ1-1; D is undetermined. This CDR3 is 16 amino acids long. Trimming shortened V by 0 bases and J by 2 bases, and 13 bases separated the two germline ends. In germline, CDR1 is MNHNS, CDR2 SASEGT. The CDR3 coding sequence is TGTGCCAGCAGTGAAGCCCCCGGCCCGGGAAACACTGAAGCTTTCTTT. Its protein product is CASSEAPGPGNTEAFF.

The chain employs TRBV19 and TRBJ2-5, with D tentatively TRBD2 (7 bases). Germline V gene sequence: CDR1 LNHDA, CDR2 SQIVND (reference sequence). V shed 5 bases and J shed 2 bases, with 15 bases lying between them. The CDR3 is made up of 15 amino acids. The CDR3 sequence is CASSASGGWQETQYF. DNA of the CDR3: TGTGCCAGTAGTGCCTCGGGGGGCTGGCAAGAGACCCAGTACTTC.

The chain has TRBV7-9 and TRBJ2-7; D not resolved. With 9 bases removed from V and 6 bases from J, the gap between germline ends came to 18 bases. The CDR3 is 13 amino acids. CDR1 and CDR2 (germline): SEHNR, FQNEAQ (reference sequence). CDR3 residues: CASFPTGSGEQYF. In DNA form, the CDR3 reads TGTGCCAGTTTTCCGACGGGTTCTGGCGAGCAGTACTTC.

V usage is TRBV7-8 and J usage is TRBJ2-3, with D perhaps TRBD2 (6 bases). V was clipped by 3 bases and J by 8 bases, with 9 bases between them. The length of the CDR3 is 12 residues. The V gene's germline CDR1 is SGHVS and CDR2 FQNEAQ. This CDR3 reads CASSFPEGTQYF. For the CDR3, the DNA is TGTGCCAGCAGCTTTCCGGAGGGTACGCAGTATTTT.

The count of this clone is one. The V gene is TRBV6-5, the J gene TRBJ2-7, with 8 bases that match TRBD2. V dropped 0 bases and J dropped 0; count of bases not matched to a gene: 4. The CDR3 extends over 16 amino acids. Germline V gives CDR1 MNHEY, CDR2 SVGAGI. CDR3 in amino acids: CASSYSFSGASYEQYF. CDR3 nucleotides: TGTGCCAGCAGTTACTCGTTTAGCGGGGCCTCCTACGAGCAGTACTTC.

This clone was found once. The chain couples TRBV5-1 to TRBJ1-4; weak D call: TRBD1 (5 bases). The CDR3 contains 15 residues. CDR1 is SGHRS and CDR2 is YFSETQ in the germline V gene. V gave up 0 bases and J gave up 8 bases, with 14 bases separating them. The CDR3 DNA sequence: TGCGCCAGCAGCTTGGTCGGGGGGAACAAGGAAAAACTGTTTTTT. It encodes CASSLVGGNKEKLFF.

V and J are TRBV4-3 and TRBJ2-1; the match to TRBD1 covers 8 bases. The CDR3 contains 14 residues. Looked up from germline, CDR1 is LGHNA and CDR2 is YSLEER. With V trimmed by 3 bases and J by 3 bases, 1 base remained unmatched. The CDR3 protein is CASSQDRVYNEQFF. In DNA, the CDR3 is TGCGCCAGCAGCCAGGACAGGGTCTACAATGAGCAGTTCTTC.

This chain joins TRBV7-8 and TRBJ1-1, with D tentatively TRBD1 (5 bases). The CDR3 loop spans 15 amino acids. The V and J ends lost 1 base and 7 bases respectively, with 16 bases between them. CDR1 SGHVS and CDR2 FQNEAQ come from the germline V gene. The CDR3 nucleotides read TGTGCCAGCAGCTTAGGGCCCGGGGCAGGGCGTGAAGCTTTCTTT. Translation gives CASSLGPGAGREAFF.

The genes are TRBV6-1 and TRBJ1-5, with D unclear. The V end lost 3 bases, the J end lost 4 bases, and 10 bases lay between the germline ends. CDR1 and CDR2 (germline): MNHNS, SASEGT. This CDR3 contains 14 residues. The CDR3 nucleotides are TGTGCCAGCAGTGATCGCACCAGTAATCAGCCCCAGCATTTT. It translates to CASSDRTSNQPQHF.

The J gene is TRBJ2-7, the V gene TRBV6-5; 10 bases map to TRBD1. The germline V gene has CDR1 MNHEY and CDR2 SVGAGI. CDR3 length: 15 amino acids. V shed 4 bases, J shed 2 bases, and the junction held 5 bases outside the gene matches. CDR3 protein: CASSSPGQGTYEQYF. In nucleotides, the CDR3 is TGTGCCAGCAGTTCACCGGGACAGGGGACCTACGAGCAGTACTTC.

This chain joins TRBV4-1 and TRBJ2-2; no firm D call. The CDR3 runs to 13 residues. Germline-derived CDR1 and CDR2 are MGHRA and YSYEKL. Trimming cost V 4 bases and J 7 bases, with 10 bases left between them. The CDR3 protein is CASSPRLDGELFF. DNA of the CDR3: TGCGCCAGCAGCCCGAGGTTAGACGGGGAGCTGTTTTTT.

This chain connects TRBV20-1 to TRBJ2-3; D gene uncertain. Germline V gene data show CDR1 as DFQATT and CDR2 as SNEGSKA (reference sequence). Trimming removed 6 bases from V and 5 bases from J, with 9 bases in between. The CDR3 is 11 residues long. The CDR3 DNA is TGCAGTGCCCAAACCGGAGATACGCAGTATTTT. The encoded protein is CSAQTGDTQYF.

The chain carries TRBV2 and TRBJ2-5, with 8 bases lining up with TRBD2. The CDR3 totals 11 residues. The V gene end was trimmed by 8 bases and the J gene end by 5 bases; junction bases not matched to a gene: 1. Germline CDR1 and CDR2: SNHLY and FYNNEI. CDR3 DNA: TGTGCCAGCGGCGGGGGGGAGACCCAGTACTTC. Its translation: CASGGGETQYF. The variable domain in full, completed from reference TRBV2 and TRBJ2-5, reads EPEVTQTPSHQVTQMGQEVILRCVPISNHLYFYWYRQILGQKVEFLVSFYNNEISEKSEIFDDQFSVERPDGSNFTLKIRSTKLEDSAMYFCASGGGETQYFGPGTRLLVL.

Points on this clone: With a much larger clone just one base away, this may be a read error. The DNA for the CDR3 is TGTGCCAGCAACTCTGGGGCCAACGTCCTGACTTTC. Translated, it gives CASNSGANVLTF. The gene calls are TRBV2 and TRBJ2-6, with D unresolved. Germline-derived CDR1 and CDR2 are SNHLY and FYNNEI. CDR3 length equals 12 residues. The V and J ends lost 7 bases and 0 bases respectively, with 1 base between them.

The chain combines TRBV14 with TRBJ1-2, with D possibly matching TRBD1 (5 bases). The CDR3 totals 16 residues. The V gene lost 2 bases and the J gene lost 6 bases, with 19 bases spanning the gap. Germline CDR1 is SGHDN and CDR2 is FVKESK. The CDR3 coding sequence is TGTGCCAGCAGCCAACCGGGACGGAGCTCGGGGAATGGCTACACCTTC. Its protein product is CASSQPGRSSGNGYTF.

The chain links TRBV28 to TRBJ1-3; no clear D gene. Germline V CDR1 and CDR2: MDHEN, SYDVKM. V was shortened by 5 bases and J by 2 bases, with 10 bases between the two germline ends. The CDR3 length is 14 residues. CDR3 sequence (DNA): TGTGCCAGCAGTGGGCCGGGGACTGGAAACACCATATATTTT. As protein: CASSGPGTGNTIYF. Drawing the rest from reference TRBV28 and TRBJ1-3, the complete variable domain is DVKVTQSSRYLVKRTGEKVFLECVQDMDHENMFWYRQDPGLGLRLIYFSYDVKMKEKGDIPEGYSVSREKKERFSLILESASTNQTSMYLCASSGPGTGNTIYFGEGSWLTVV.

As for this clone: Within the sample, other DNA sequences also encode this same CDR3. This rearrangement joins TRBV28 to TRBJ2-7; 9 bases match TRBD1. V shed 6 bases, J shed 4 bases, and the junction held 7 bases outside the gene matches. CDR3 size: 14 residues. In germline, CDR1 is MDHEN, CDR2 SYDVKM. Here the CDR3 reads CASSPGTGWYEQYF. CDR3 DNA sequence: TGTGCCAGCAGCCCCGGGACAGGGTGGTACGAGCAGTACTTC.

This clone was seen only once. The rearrangement joins TRBV2 to TRBJ1-1, with D perhaps TRBD1 (5 bases). The CDR3 runs 16 residues. Trimming took 2 bases from V and 0 from J, leaving 13 bases between them. CDR1 and CDR2 from the germline V gene are SNHLY and FYNNEI. The CDR3 loop reads CASSERGVVMNTEAFF. CDR3 nucleotides: TGTGCCAGCAGTGAAAGGGGAGTAGTTATGAACACTGAAGCTTTCTTT.

For this clone: The same CDR3 also results from other DNA sequences found in this sample. The V and J genes are TRBV6-5 and TRBJ2-2; D gene unclear. Germline CDR1 is MNHEY and CDR2 is SVGAGI. CDR3 size: 13 residues. V was pared by 4 bases and J by 0 bases, with 3 bases between. CDR3 DNA: TGTGCCAGCAGTTCACCGAACACCGGGGAGCTGTTTTTT. Encoded protein: CASSSPNTGELFF.

This chain uses TRBV6-1 with TRBJ2-7; no reliable D call. Looked up from germline, CDR1 is MNHNS and CDR2 is SASEGT. The CDR3 runs to 14 residues. Trimming removed 3 bases at V and 2 bases at J, with 11 bases between. CDR3 nucleotides: TGTGCCAGCAGTGAGATGACTGTCACCTACGAGCAGTACTTC. Amino acid sequence: CASSEMTVTYEQYF.

A word on this clone: The sample carries other DNA sequences with the same CDR3. V usage is TRBV5-4 and J usage is TRBJ2-7; tentatively, D is TRBD2 (6 bases). From germline, CDR1 is SGHNT and CDR2 YYREEE (reference sequence). There are 13 residues in the CDR3. The V and J ends lost 0 bases and 2 bases respectively, with 6 bases between them. The CDR3 coding sequence is TGTGCCAGCAGCTTGGGGACTACCTACGAGCAGTACTTC. Protein product: CASSLGTTYEQYF.

V usage is TRBV1 and J usage is TRBJ1-1; the D call in the table, TRBD1, was not verified against the DNA. TRBV1 is assigned pseudogene status. The length of the CDR3 is 17 residues. The CDR3 nucleotides are TGCACCAGCAGCCAAGAAGGCGGACAGGGGGCCGACACTGAAGCTTTCTTT. Amino acids: CTSSQEGGQGADTEAFF.

The rearrangement joins TRBV2 to TRBJ2-7; D is unclear. The CDR3 spans 15 residues. V was pared by 3 bases and J by 0 bases, with 12 bases between. Germline V gene lookup returns CDR1 SNHLY and CDR2 FYNNEI. DNA for the CDR3: TGTGCCAGCAGTGAGCGGTCCGGAAGCTCCTACGAGCAGTACTTC. Its translation: CASSERSGSSYEQYF. Looking up the rest from reference TRBV2 and TRBJ2-7 gives the full variable domain: EPEVTQTPSHQVTQMGQEVILRCVPISNHLYFYWYRQILGQKVEFLVSFYNNEISEKSEIFDDQFSVERPDGSNFTLKIRSTKLEDSAMYFCASSERSGSSYEQYFGPGTRLTVT.